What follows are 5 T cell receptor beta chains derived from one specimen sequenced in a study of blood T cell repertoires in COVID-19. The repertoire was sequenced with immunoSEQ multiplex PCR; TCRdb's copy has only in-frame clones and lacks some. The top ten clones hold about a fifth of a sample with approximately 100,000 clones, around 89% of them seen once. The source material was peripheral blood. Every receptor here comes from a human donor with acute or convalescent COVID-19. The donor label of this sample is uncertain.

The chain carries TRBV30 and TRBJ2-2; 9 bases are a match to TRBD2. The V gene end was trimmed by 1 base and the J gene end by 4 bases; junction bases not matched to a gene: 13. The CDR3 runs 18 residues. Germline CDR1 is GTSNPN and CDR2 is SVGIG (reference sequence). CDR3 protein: CAWSEGSGGSTGTGELFF. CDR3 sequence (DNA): TGTGCCTGGAGTGAAGGGAGCGGGGGGAGCACGGGCACCGGGGAGCTGTTTTTT.

CDR3 bases: TGCAGCGCCCTGAGCGGGGGGCTATACACCGGGGAGCTGTTTTTT. This encodes CSALSGGLYTGELFF. V is TRBV29-1 and J is TRBJ2-2; TRBD2 matches at 9 bases. After removal of 7 bases from V and 3 bases from J, the junction contained 9 bases not matched to a gene. The V gene's germline CDR1 is SQVTM and CDR2 ANQGSEA. The CDR3 is 15 residues long.

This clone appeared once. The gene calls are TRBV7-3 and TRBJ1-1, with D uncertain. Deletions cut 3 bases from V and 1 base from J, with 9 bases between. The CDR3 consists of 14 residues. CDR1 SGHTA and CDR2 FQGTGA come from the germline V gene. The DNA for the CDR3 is TGTGCCAGCAGCTTTGACGGGAGGAACACTGAAGCTTTCTTT. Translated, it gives CASSFDGRNTEAFF.

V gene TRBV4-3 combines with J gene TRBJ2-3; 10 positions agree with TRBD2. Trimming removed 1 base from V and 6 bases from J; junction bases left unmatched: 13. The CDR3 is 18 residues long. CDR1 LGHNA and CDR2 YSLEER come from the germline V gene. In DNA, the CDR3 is TGCGCCAGCAGCCAAGCCCCGAGCGGGGGGGAGTCATGGGATACGCAGTATTTT. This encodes CASSQAPSGGESWDTQYF.

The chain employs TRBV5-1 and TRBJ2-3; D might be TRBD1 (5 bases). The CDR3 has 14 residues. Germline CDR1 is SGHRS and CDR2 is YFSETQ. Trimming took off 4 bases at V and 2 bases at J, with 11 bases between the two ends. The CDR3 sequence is CASSGKGPTDTQYF. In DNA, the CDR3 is TGCGCCAGCAGCGGAAAGGGGCCCACAGATACGCAGTATTTT.